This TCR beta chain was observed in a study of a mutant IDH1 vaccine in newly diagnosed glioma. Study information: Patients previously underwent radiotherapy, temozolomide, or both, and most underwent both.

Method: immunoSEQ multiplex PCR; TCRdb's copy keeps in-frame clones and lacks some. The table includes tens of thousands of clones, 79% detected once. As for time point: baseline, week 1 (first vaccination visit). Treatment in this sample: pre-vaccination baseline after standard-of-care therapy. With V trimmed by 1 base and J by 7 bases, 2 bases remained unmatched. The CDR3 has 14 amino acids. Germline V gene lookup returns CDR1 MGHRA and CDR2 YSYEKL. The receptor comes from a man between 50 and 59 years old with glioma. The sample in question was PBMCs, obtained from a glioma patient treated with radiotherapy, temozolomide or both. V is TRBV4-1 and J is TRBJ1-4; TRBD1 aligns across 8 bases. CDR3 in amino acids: CASSQVTGAEKLFF. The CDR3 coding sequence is TGCGCCAGCAGCCAAGTGACAGGGGCTGAAAAACTGTTTTTT.